The rows below give T cell receptor beta chains drawn from one sample of a study of cytomegalovirus exposure and HLA in healthy donors. Some clones are missing from TCRdb's copy, which holds only in-frame ones; the method was immunoSEQ multiplex PCR. The data contain around 200,000 clones, around 89% of them singletons. Material: PBMCs. The receptors were gathered from a woman in her late teens or twenties in good health and CMV-seronegative. Each CDR3 is given with its conserved first and last residue. D genes are given only for firm matches. A clone size is listed for some rows: how often the clone was seen (once, few, many), or a class if it is expanded.

J gene	V gene	D gene	clone size	CDR3 DNA	CDR3 protein
TRBJ2-7	TRBV27	TRBD2	-	TGTGCCAGCGGGCGGGGGGTGAAGTACGAGCAGTACTTC	CASGRGVKYEQYF
TRBJ1-2	TRBV6-6	TRBD1	-	TGTGCCAGCAGTTACCCGGGACAGGGGACATATGGCTACACCTTC	CASSYPGQGTYGYTF
TRBJ1-2	TRBV6-5	TRBD1	-	TGTGCCAGCAGTCCCAGACAGGGGCGTAACTATGGCTACACCTTC	CASSPRQGRNYGYTF
TRBJ2-7	TRBV13	TRBD1	-	TGTGCCAGCAGCTCGGACAGGAGGGAGCAGTACTTC	CASSSDRREQYF
TRBJ1-2	TRBV18	TRBD1	-	TGTGCCAGCTCACCACCACCCGGGACAGACAACTATGGCTACACCTTC	CASSPPPGTDNYGYTF
TRBJ1-5	TRBV5-4	TRBD1	-	TGTGCCAGCAGCTTTACGGCCGGGACAGGGGGCGCATCCAATCAGCCCCAGCATTTT	CASSFTAGTGGASNQPQHF
TRBJ2-5	TRBV30	-	-	TGTGCCTGGAGTAAAGCGGATGGGGAGACCCAGTACTTC	CAWSKADGETQYF
TRBJ2-5	TRBV15	-	-	TGTGCCACCAGCAGAGATGGCGCGGCCCAGTACTTC	CATSRDGAAQYF
TRBJ2-5	TRBV5-1	-	-	TGCGCCAGCAGCTTAGGGGTTGACAGACGAGAGACCCAGTACTTC	CASSLGVDRRETQYF
TRBJ2-1	TRBV5-1	TRBD2	-	TGCGCCAGCAGCTTGGGGCGGGGGGCCTCGTTGTTCTTC	CASSLGRGASLFF
TRBJ2-7	TRBV10-3	-	-	TGTGCCATCAGTGAGTCGACAGGCAGGTCGATTGTCTCAAGCTCCTACGAGCAGTACTTC	CAISESTGRSIVSSSYEQYF
TRBJ2-1	TRBV21-1	-	-	TGTGCCAGCAGCGAGTTGGGACTAGCGGGAGTGGAGCAGTTCTTC	CASSELGLAGVEQFF
TRBJ2-7	TRBV5-5	-	once	TGTGCCAGCAGCTTTCAGGAGGCCTACGAGCAGTACTTC	CASSFQEAYEQYF
TRBJ1-1	TRBV19	TRBD1	-	TGTGCCAGTAAACAGGGGGCTTCTGAAGCTTTCTTT	CASKQGASEAFF
TRBJ2-1	TRBV5-4	-	-	TGTGCCAGCAGCCCGCCGGGGTCCCCTTGGATGTTCTTC	CASSPPGSPWMFF
TRBJ2-3	TRBV27	TRBD1	-	TGTGCCAGCAGGGGAGACAGGGGAGGAGATACGCAGTATTTT	CASRGDRGGDTQYF
TRBJ2-5	TRBV5-4	TRBD2	-	TGTGCCAGCAGCTCCTCGGGGGGCCAAGAGACCCAGTACTTC	CASSSSGGQETQYF
TRBJ2-1	TRBV7-9	TRBD2	-	TGTGCCAGCAAAGGGACTAGCAAGGGAAATGAGCAGTTCTTC	CASKGTSKGNEQFF
TRBJ2-1	TRBV7-2	-	few	TGTGCCAGCAGCTTGGGCGGGGGCCTATACAATGAGCAGTTCTTC	CASSLGGGLYNEQFF
TRBJ2-1	TRBV11-2	-	-	TGTGCCAGCAGCCAGGGAGGCTCCTACAATGAGCAGTTCTTC	CASSQGGSYNEQFF
TRBJ2-5	TRBV7-9	-	-	TGTGCCAGCAGCTTAGGCGGCAAGCAAGAGACCCAGTACTTC	CASSLGGKQETQYF
TRBJ2-7	TRBV27	-	-	TGTGCCAGCAGTTTATCCTACACCACAGGGACCGAGCAGTACTTC	CASSLSYTTGTEQYF
TRBJ1-5	TRBV7-9	TRBD1	-	TGTGCCAGCAGCTTCACGCAGGGGGACGGCAATCAGCCCCAGCATTTT	CASSFTQGDGNQPQHF
TRBJ2-1	TRBV4-3	-	-	TGCGCCAGCAGCCAAGATGAGTCGGGGGACAATGAGCAGTTCTTC	CASSQDESGDNEQFF
TRBJ1-2	TRBV5-6	-	-	TGTGCCAGCAGCCTCGGTTCGGGATATGGCTACACCTTC	CASSLGSGYGYTF
TRBJ2-7	TRBV27	TRBD2	-	TGTGCCAGCAGTTTATATTGGGTCGGACTAGCGGGAGGTTTAAGCGAGCAGTACTTC	CASSLYWVGLAGGLSEQYF
TRBJ2-7	TRBV27	TRBD1	few	TGTGCCAGCAGTTCTCGGACAGGGTACCACGAGCAGTACTTC	CASSSRTGYHEQYF
TRBJ2-5	TRBV7-8	TRBD2	-	TGTGCCAGCAGCCCCCGACTAGCGGGAGTCGTGGAGACCCAGTACTTC	CASSPRLAGVVETQYF
TRBJ2-7	TRBV19	TRBD1	-	TGTGCCAGCAGCAGGGGGTCAGGTTACGAGCAGTACTTC	CASSRGSGYEQYF
TRBJ1-1	TRBV9	-	-	TGTGCCAGCAGCGTAGGGGCAGGAAGTGGTGAACCTGAAGCTTTCTTT	CASSVGAGSGEPEAFF
TRBJ1-2	TRBV14	-	-	TGTGCCAGCAGCCAAGGAGACAACATCCCGCGTCCTCATGGCTACACCTTC	CASSQGDNIPRPHGYTF
TRBJ2-4	TRBV5-8	TRBD1	-	TGTGCCAGCAGCTATGGACAGGGTCCGATCGGCATTCAGTACTTC	CASSYGQGPIGIQYF
TRBJ2-7	TRBV7-9	TRBD1	-	TGTGCCAGCAGCTTAGGCAACGACGGGACAGGATTTCTCTACGAGCAGTACTTC	CASSLGNDGTGFLYEQYF
TRBJ2-5	TRBV9	TRBD2	-	TGTGCCAGCAGCGCTAGCGGGGGGGCTCGGGAGACCCAGTACTTC	CASSASGGARETQYF
TRBJ1-2	TRBV6-1	TRBD1	-	TGTGCCAGCAGTGCGGGACAGGCCTATGGCTACACCTTC	CASSAGQAYGYTF
TRBJ2-2	TRBV7-3	-	-	TGTGCCAGCAGCTTAACGGCCGGGTTCGGGGAGCTGTTTTTT	CASSLTAGFGELFF
TRBJ2-1	TRBV2	-	-	TGTGCCACCAGGGCTGGCGGAAGCTCCTACAATGAGCAGTTCTTC	CATRAGGSSYNEQFF
TRBJ1-1	TRBV7-2	TRBD1	-	TGTGCCAGCAGGCGCACAGGGGGGGACACTGAAGCTTTCTTT	CASRRTGGDTEAFF
TRBJ2-3	TRBV9	TRBD2	-	TGTGCCAGCAGCGTTAATCTAGCGGCATACTATACGCAGTATTTT	CASSVNLAAYYTQYF
TRBJ2-5	TRBV13	TRBD1	-	TGTGCCAGCACCCCGTCCGGACAGGGAATACAAGAGACCCAGTACTTC	CASTPSGQGIQETQYF
TRBJ1-2	TRBV27	TRBD1	-	TGTGCCAGCAGTAAACAGGGGAACTATGGCTACACCTTC	CASSKQGNYGYTF
TRBJ1-3	TRBV5-1	TRBD1	-	TGCGCCAGCAGCTTTGACAGGGCGAGGGGAAACACCATATATTTT	CASSFDRARGNTIYF
TRBJ2-3	TRBV9	-	-	TGTGCCAGCAGCGTACAAGGGGGGGGTTACGCAGATACGCAGTATTTT	CASSVQGGGYADTQYF
TRBJ1-6	TRBV6-5	-	-	TGTGCCAGCAGTTACCCTTGGGGGGTCGAATCACCCCTCCACTTT	CASSYPWGVESPLHF
TRBJ1-2	TRBV2	-	-	TGTGCCAGCAAGACAGGAGCCTATGGCTACACCTTC	CASKTGAYGYTF
TRBJ1-6	TRBV14	-	-	TGTGCCAGCAGCAGCGGGGCCAAGGGGCCCTATAATTCACCCCTCCACTTT	CASSSGAKGPYNSPLHF
TRBJ1-4	TRBV6-6	TRBD1	-	TGTGCCAGCCTGGACAGGGGGAATGAAAAACTGTTTTTT	CASLDRGNEKLFF
TRBJ2-3	TRBV2	TRBD1	-	TGTGCCAGAAACGACAGGGGGCATACAGATACGCAGTATTTT	CARNDRGHTDTQYF